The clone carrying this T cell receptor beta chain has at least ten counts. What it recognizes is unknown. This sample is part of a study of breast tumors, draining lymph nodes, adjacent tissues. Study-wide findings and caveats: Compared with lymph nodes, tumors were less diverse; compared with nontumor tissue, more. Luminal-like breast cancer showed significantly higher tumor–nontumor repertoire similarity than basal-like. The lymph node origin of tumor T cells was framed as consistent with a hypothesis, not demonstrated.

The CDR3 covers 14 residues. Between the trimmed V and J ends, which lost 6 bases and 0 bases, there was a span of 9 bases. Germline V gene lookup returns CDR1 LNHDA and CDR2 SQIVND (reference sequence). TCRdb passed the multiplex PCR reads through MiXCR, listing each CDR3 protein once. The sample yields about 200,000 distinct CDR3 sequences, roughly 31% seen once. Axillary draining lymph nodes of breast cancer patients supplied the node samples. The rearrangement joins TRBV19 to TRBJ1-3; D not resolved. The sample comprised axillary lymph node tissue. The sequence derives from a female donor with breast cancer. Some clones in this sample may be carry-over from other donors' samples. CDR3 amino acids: CASRSLSSGNTIYF. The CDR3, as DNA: TGTGCCAGTAGAAGCCTCTCCTCTGGAAACACCATATATTTT. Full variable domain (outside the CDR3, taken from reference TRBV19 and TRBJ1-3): DGGITQSPKYLFRKEGQNVTLSCEQNLNHDAMYWYRQDPGQGLRLIYYSQIVNDFQKGDIAEGYSVSREKKESFPLTVTSAQKNPTAFYLCASRSLSSGNTIYFGEGSWLTVV.